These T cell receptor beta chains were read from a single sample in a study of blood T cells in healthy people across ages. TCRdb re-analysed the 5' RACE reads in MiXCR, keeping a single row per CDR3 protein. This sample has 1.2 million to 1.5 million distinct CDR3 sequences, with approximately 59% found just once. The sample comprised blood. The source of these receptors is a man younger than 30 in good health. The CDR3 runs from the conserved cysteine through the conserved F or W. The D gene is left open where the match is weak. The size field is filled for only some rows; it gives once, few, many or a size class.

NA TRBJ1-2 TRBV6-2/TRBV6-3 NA CASSYSMRRGDYGYTF TGTGCCAGCAGTTACTCGATGCGGCGGGGCGACTATGGCTACACCTTC
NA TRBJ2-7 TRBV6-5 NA CASSYSETGDYEQYF TGTGCCAGCAGTTACTCGGAGACAGGAGACTACGAGCAGTACTTC
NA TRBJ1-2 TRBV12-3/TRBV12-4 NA CVSSSGGGYTF TGTGTCAGCAGTTCCGGGGGAGGCTACACCTTC
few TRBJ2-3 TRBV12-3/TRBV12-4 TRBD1 CASSPGGGQGGDTQYF TGTGCCAGCAGCCCTGGGGGGGGACAGGGAGGAGATACGCAGTATTTT
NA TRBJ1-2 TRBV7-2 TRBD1 CASSLRDRDPHTF TGTGCCAGCAGCTTACGAGACAGGGATCCTCACACCTTC
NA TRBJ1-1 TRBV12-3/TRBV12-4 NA CASKPGTAGEAFF TGTGCCAGCAAGCCCGGGACCGCCGGTGAAGCTTTCTTT
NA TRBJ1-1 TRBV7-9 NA CASRGQPTNTEAFF TGTGCCAGCAGAGGACAGCCCACGAACACTGAAGCTTTCTTT
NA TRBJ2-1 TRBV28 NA CASSLYLRSALGEERPNEQFF TGTGCCAGCAGTTTGTATCTGAGATCGGCGTTAGGGGAAGAACGACCCAATGAGCAGTTCTTC
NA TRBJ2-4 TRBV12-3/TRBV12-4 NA CASSFSASGNIQYF TGTGCCAGCAGTTTTTCCGCGTCAGGAAACATTCAGTACTTC
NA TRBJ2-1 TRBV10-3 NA CATATGRGEKQFF TGTGCCACCGCGACAGGGCGGGGGGAAAAGCAGTTCTTC
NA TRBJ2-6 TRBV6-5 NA CASVPGSSGANVLTF TGTGCCAGCGTACCGGGAAGCTCTGGGGCCAACGTCCTGACTTTC
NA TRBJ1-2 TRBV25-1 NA CASTPSRMGGPAVYGYTF TGTGCCAGCACCCCTTCGCGAATGGGGGGACCCGCTGTTTATGGCTACACCTTC
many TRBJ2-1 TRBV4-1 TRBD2 CASSQSTSGRVYNEQFF TGCGCCAGCAGCCAATCGACTAGCGGGAGGGTCTACAATGAGCAGTTCTTC
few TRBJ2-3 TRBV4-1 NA CASSLGAQRADTQYF TGCGCCAGCAGCCTCGGGGCCCAGAGGGCAGATACGCAGTATTTT
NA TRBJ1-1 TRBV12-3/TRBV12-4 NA CASSLKSRGKYTEAFF TGTGCCAGCAGTTTAAAGAGTAGGGGGAAGTACACTGAAGCTTTCTTT
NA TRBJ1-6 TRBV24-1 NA CATSDWDSPLHF TGTGCCACCAGTGACTGGGATTCACCCCTCCACTTT
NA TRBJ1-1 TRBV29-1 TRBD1 CSVESWDSYEAFF TGCAGCGTGGAATCTTGGGACAGCTATGAAGCTTTCTTT
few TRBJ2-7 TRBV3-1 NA CASSQQGWEQYF TGTGCCAGCAGCCAACAGGGGTGGGAGCAGTACTTC
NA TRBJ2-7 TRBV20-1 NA CSARDNYQGNSPYEQYF TGCAGCGCTAGAGACAACTACCAGGGGAACAGTCCTTACGAGCAGTACTTC
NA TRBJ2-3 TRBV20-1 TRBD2 CSGSRTSGWPSSTDTQYF TGCAGTGGTAGCAGAACTAGCGGTTGGCCCAGTAGCACAGATACGCAGTATTTT
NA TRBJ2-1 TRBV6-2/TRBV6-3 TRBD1 CASSPGTGVRGQFF TGTGCCAGCAGCCCCGGGACAGGGGTCCGGGGGCAGTTCTTC
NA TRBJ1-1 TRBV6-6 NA CASSFSPGNEAFF TGTGCCAGCAGTTTCTCCCCGGGGAATGAAGCTTTCTTT
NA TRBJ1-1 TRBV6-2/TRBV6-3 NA CASSSAIEAFF TGTGCCAGCAGTTCGGCTATTGAAGCTTTCTTT
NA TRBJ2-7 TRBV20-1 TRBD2 CSARDQAGGPPYEQYF TGCAGTGCTAGAGATCAAGCGGGGGGGCCTCCCTACGAGCAGTACTTC
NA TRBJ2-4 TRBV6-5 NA CASSWAGAGAKNIQYF TGTGCCAGCAGTTGGGCAGGGGCGGGAGCCAAAAACATTCAGTACTTC
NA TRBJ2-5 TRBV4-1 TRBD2 CASSPLGEGFQETQYF TGCGCCAGCAGCCCGCTAGGGGAGGGGTTCCAAGAGACCCAGTACTTC
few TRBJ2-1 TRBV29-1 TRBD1 CSVESGTGGNEQFF TGCAGCGTTGAGTCTGGGACAGGGGGCAATGAGCAGTTCTTC
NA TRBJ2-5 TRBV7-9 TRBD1 CASRSRDSGETQYF TGTGCCAGCAGAAGCCGGGACAGTGGAGAGACCCAGTACTTC
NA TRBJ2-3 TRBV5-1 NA CASSLEGRGVGTDTQYF TGCGCCAGCAGCTTGGAGGGCAGGGGAGTCGGCACAGATACGCAGTATTTT
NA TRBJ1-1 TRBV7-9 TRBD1 CASSLPGQMNTEAFF TGTGCCAGCAGCTTACCGGGACAGATGAACACTGAAGCTTTCTTT
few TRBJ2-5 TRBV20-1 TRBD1 CSASPVPTGLQETQYF TGCAGTGCTAGCCCGGTCCCGACAGGGTTACAAGAGACCCAGTACTTC
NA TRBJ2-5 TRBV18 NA CASSPSIAKGRETQYF TGTGCCAGCTCACCCTCAATTGCGAAGGGCCGGGAGACCCAGTACTTC
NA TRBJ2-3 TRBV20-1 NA CSARDPTVSTDTQYF TGCAGTGCTAGAGATCCCACTGTTAGCACAGATACGCAGTATTTT
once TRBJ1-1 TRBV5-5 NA CASTFGGQGEAFF TGCGCCAGCACCTTCGGGGGCCAGGGTGAAGCTTTCTTT
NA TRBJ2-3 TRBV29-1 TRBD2 CSVKGLAAELTQYF TGCAGCGTTAAAGGACTAGCCGCCGAACTTACGCAGTATTTT
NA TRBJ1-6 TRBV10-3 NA CAISESTQGQNPLHF TGTGCCATCAGTGAGTCGACGCAGGGCCAGAATCCCCTCCACTTT
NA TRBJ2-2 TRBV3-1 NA CASSQGGGPLNTGELFF TGTGCCAGCAGCCAGGGTGGGGGTCCTTTGAACACCGGGGAGCTGTTTTTT
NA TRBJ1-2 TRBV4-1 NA CASSQEGHREASNYGYTF TGCGCCAGCAGCCAAGAGGGCCACAGGGAAGCTTCTAACTATGGCTACACCTTC
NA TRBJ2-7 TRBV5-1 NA CASSRFTGQYEQYF TGCGCCAGCAGCCGCTTCACGGGCCAGTACGAGCAGTACTTC
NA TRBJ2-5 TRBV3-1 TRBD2 CASSQDARGETQYF TGTGCCAGCAGCCAAGATGCGCGGGGGGAGACCCAGTACTTC